This TCR beta chain appears in the sequencing data of a study of T cells in tumors after PD-1 blockade. Whole-study context: Some patients also took daily vismodegib 150 mg during anti-PD-1 treatment. Broader study findings: Some novel exhausted tumor clones appeared in pre-treatment blood, suggesting peripheral recruitment.

Germline-derived CDR1 and CDR2 are KGHSH and LQKENI. Trimming removed 3 bases at V and 4 bases at J, with 6 bases between. The CDR3 is made up of 12 amino acids. TCRdb's table, derived via immunoSEQ multiplex PCR, lists solely in-frame clones and lacks some. The profile covers tens of thousands of clones, with around 72% appearing a single time and roughly 4.7% taken by the ten largest. A note on this clone: Its matching antigen is unknown.

The rearrangement joins TRBV18 to TRBJ1-2, with D unclear. This specimen was PBMCs, taken after anti-PD-1 treatment. The sequence derives from a human donor with basal cell carcinoma. This CDR3 reads CASSPDGYGYTF. CDR3 sequence (DNA): TGTGCCAGCTCACCGGACGGCTATGGCTACACCTTC.